This is a list of T cell receptor beta chains from one sample in a study of tumor and adjacent non-tumor tissue in lung cancer. TCRdb re-called the multiplex PCR reads with MiXCR, one entry per CDR3 protein. This table holds some 200,000 distinct CDR3 sequences, roughly 70% found once. The sequencing input was lung tumor tissue. These receptors came from a man aged 55 to 69 with non-small cell lung cancer. CDR3s include the opening cysteine and the closing phenylalanine or tryptophan. D genes are given only for firm matches. Clone size, where shown, is once, few, many, or a class for clones that have expanded.

v_gene	d_gene	abundance	j_gene	CDR3aa	CDR3nt
TRBV10-1	TRBD1	NA	TRBJ2-7	CASRAQGVYEQYF	TGCGCCAGCAGGGCACAGGGGGTATACGAGCAGTACTTC
TRBV12-3/TRBV12-4	TRBD1	NA	TRBJ2-3	CASCLSETGVVTDTQYF	TGTGCCAGCTGCCTGTCCGAGACAGGGGTCGTAACAGATACGCAGTATTTT
TRBV18	NA	NA	TRBJ1-3	CASSPGPSSGNTIYF	TGTGCCAGCTCACCGGGACCGAGCTCTGGAAACACCATATATTTT
TRBV30	NA	NA	TRBJ1-1	CAWSVRGLMNTETFF	TGTGCCTGGAGTGTACGTGGCTTGATGAACACTGAAACTTTCTTT
TRBV11-2	NA	NA	TRBJ1-1	CASSLIENTEAFF	TGTGCCAGCAGCTTAATAGAGAACACTGAAGCTTTCTTT
TRBV20-1	NA	NA	TRBJ2-3	CSASDVGSAPPQYF	TGCAGTGCGAGTGATGTAGGGTCGGCCCCTCCGCAGTATTTT
TRBV19	TRBD2	NA	TRBJ2-2	CASSTSGAGGELFF	TGTGCCAGTAGTACTAGCGGGGCTGGCGGGGAGCTGTTTTTT
TRBV20-1	NA	NA	TRBJ2-7	CSARKGEGYYEQYF	TGCAGTGCTAGAAAAGGCGAGGGCTATTACGAGCAGTACTTC
TRBV12-3/TRBV12-4	NA	few	TRBJ2-3	CASSPDTDTQYF	TGTGCCAGCAGTCCAGACACAGATACGCAGTATTTT
TRBV5-1	TRBD2	NA	TRBJ2-1	CASSLWASGGDDQFF	TGCGCCAGCAGCTTATGGGCTAGCGGGGGAGATGACCAGTTCTTC
TRBV30	NA	few	TRBJ1-1	CAWSVPGRGTEAFF	TGTGCCTGGAGTGTCCCGGGAAGGGGCACTGAAGCTTTCTTT
TRBV12-3/TRBV12-4	NA	few	TRBJ1-5	CASSLGQNNQPQHF	TGTGCCAGCAGTTTAGGACAGAACAATCAGCCCCAGCATTTT
TRBV13	NA	many	TRBJ2-7	CASSPYGNYEQYF	TGTGCCAGCAGCCCTTACGGGAACTACGAGCAGTACTTC
TRBV6-2/TRBV6-3	NA	NA	TRBJ2-5	CASSTTDKETQYF	TGTGCCAGCAGTACCACAGATAAAGAGACCCAATACTTC
TRBV6-1	NA	many	TRBJ2-5	CASSWGSLQETQYF	TGTGCCAGCAGCTGGGGTAGTCTCCAAGAGACCCAGTACTTC
TRBV6-2/TRBV6-3	NA	many	TRBJ2-5	CASRPRQETQYF	TGTGCCAGCAGGCCAAGGCAAGAGACCCAGTACTTC
TRBV11-3	TRBD1	NA	TRBJ1-1	CASSLDVDRLNTEAFF	TGTGCCAGCAGCTTAGATGTGGACAGGTTGAACACTGAAGCTTTCTTT
TRBV6-8	TRBD2	few	TRBJ2-5	CASSSSGTAGAQYF	TGTGCCAGCAGCTCTTCCGGGACCGCGGGGGCCCAGTACTTC